Given below is one TCR beta chain in context. This entry belongs to a study of control samples from healthy donors and cancer patients. Here immunoSEQ multiplex PCR was the method, and the copy in TCRdb shows in-frame clones only, minus some. In the table there are about 150,000 clones, approximately 93% of which are singletons. Deletions cut 8 bases from V and 5 bases from J, with 18 bases between. Germline CDR1 is MNHEY and CDR2 is SVGAGI. This CDR3 comprises 14 residues. The sample consisted of blood. The TCR comes from a man younger than 35 in good health. The chain combines TRBV6-5 with TRBJ1-1; a possible D gene is TRBD1 (5 bases). CDR3 sequence (DNA): TGTGCCAGCGAAAAGAAGGGAGAGGGGACTGAAGCTTTCTTT. This codes for CASEKKGEGTEAFF.